This T cell receptor beta chain was recorded in a study of immune heterogeneity within non-small cell lung tumors. The table lists this clonotype with many counts. CDR1 is KGHSH, CDR2 LQKENI, per germline. This CDR3 has 12 residues. V was shortened by 5 bases and J by 7 bases, with 6 bases between the two germline ends. Genomic DNA from bulk tumor acted as the template, and roughly 0.55 ug was loaded per sample. Taken during surgery, several biopsies per primary tumor were spaced as far apart as possible within the tumor mass. It was patients with untreated, newly diagnosed non-small cell lung cancer who underwent curative surgery. It was with 32 V and 13 J primers that multiplex PCR amplified TCR beta CDR3. TCRdb re-called the multiplex PCR reads with MiXCR, one entry per CDR3 protein. The sample gives 21,000 or so distinct CDR3 sequences, about 29% of which show up once; roughly 4.4% is in the top ten.

Sequenced input: lung tumor tissue. The TCR sequence derives from a man aged 35 to 55 with non-small cell lung cancer. This chain uses TRBV18 with TRBJ1-6; D remains ambiguous. The CDR3 coding sequence is TGTGCCAGCTCAGCCACCAATTCACCCCTCCACTTT. This sequence encodes CASSATNSPLHF.